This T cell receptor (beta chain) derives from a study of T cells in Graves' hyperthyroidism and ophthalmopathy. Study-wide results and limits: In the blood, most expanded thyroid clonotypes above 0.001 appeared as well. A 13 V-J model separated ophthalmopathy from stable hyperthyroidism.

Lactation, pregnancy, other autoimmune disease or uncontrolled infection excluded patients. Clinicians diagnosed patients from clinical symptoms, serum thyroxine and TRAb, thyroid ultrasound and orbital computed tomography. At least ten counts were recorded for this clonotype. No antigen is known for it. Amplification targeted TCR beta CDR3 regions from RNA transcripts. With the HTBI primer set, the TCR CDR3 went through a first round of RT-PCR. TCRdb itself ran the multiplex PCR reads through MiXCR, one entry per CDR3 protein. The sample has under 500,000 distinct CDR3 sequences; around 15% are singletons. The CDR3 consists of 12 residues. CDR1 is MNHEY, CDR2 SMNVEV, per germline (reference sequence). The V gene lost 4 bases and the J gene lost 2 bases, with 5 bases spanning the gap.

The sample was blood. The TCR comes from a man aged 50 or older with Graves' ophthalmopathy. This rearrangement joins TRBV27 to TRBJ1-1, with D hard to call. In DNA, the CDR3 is TGTGCCAGCAGTTCTATTAACACTGAAGCTTTCTTT. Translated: CASSSINTEAFF.